These T cell receptor beta chains were read from a single sample in a study of T cell responses to AZD1222 COVID-19 vaccine. The repertoire was sequenced with immunoSEQ multiplex PCR; TCRdb's copy has only in-frame clones and lacks some. The table records roughly 140,000 clones, around 87% of them present only once. Material: peripheral blood, obtained 28 days after the second AZD1222 dose. Receptors were obtained from an adult who received the AZD1222 COVID-19 vaccine. Each CDR3 is given with its conserved first and last residue.

J gene,V gene,CDR3 protein
TRBJ2-5,TRBV29-1,CSVPTPERAGGPETQYF
TRBJ2-7,TRBV1,CTSSPGTSGTYEQYF
TRBJ1-3,TRBV6-1,CASSEFIRGQSSGNTIYF
TRBJ2-3,TRBV21-1,CASSKALETSGSTDTQYF
TRBJ1-2,TRBV7-8,CASSLAQGDYGYTF
TRBJ1-4,TRBV7-2,CASSRGRGPDEKLFF
TRBJ2-5,TRBV24-1,CATEPGTEETQYF
TRBJ1-5,TRBV7-9,CASSLGGYGNQPQHF
TRBJ2-1,TRBV5-5,CASSWGLAVFSEQFF
TRBJ1-2,TRBV6-2/TRBV6-3,CASSYSDLNYGYTF
TRBJ2-2,TRBV18,CASDRANTGELFF
TRBJ2-7,TRBV20-1,CSASSGAYEQYF
TRBJ1-1,TRBV18,CASSSGAGGTEAFF
TRBJ2-3,TRBV23-1,CASSGHPGQPVVSTDTQYF
TRBJ1-1,TRBV7-2,CASSSYSKGTEAFF
TRBJ2-5,TRBV5-1,CASSPLGGAQETQYF
TRBJ2-7,TRBV7-9,CASSLGGEYEQYF
TRBJ2-7,TRBV7-9,CASSYNALVAGGEQYF
TRBJ1-2,TRBV28,CASLQSGTNYGYTF
TRBJ1-4,TRBV7-9,CASSEGQGGEKLFF
TRBJ2-1,TRBV12-5,CASGWGEYEQFF
TRBJ1-1,TRBV15,CATSRDEDTPEAFF
TRBJ2-2,TRBV6-5,CASAGAGELFF
TRBJ2-7,TRBV14,CASSHPWGLAGDSYEQYF
TRBJ2-3,TRBV19,CASSFLAGGSDTQYF
TRBJ2-3,TRBV15,CATSRDKGGGTDTQYF
TRBJ1-2,TRBV30,CAWSVVGVYTF
TRBJ2-1,TRBV7-3,CASSLMLSNEQFF
TRBJ1-2,TRBV10-3,CAISEEQYGYTF
TRBJ2-7,TRBV30,CAWSVAGPYEQYF
TRBJ2-2,TRBV24-1,CATSDLVSGTYTGELFF
TRBJ2-7,TRBV7-3,CASSYTGGDEQYF
TRBJ2-7,TRBV4-3,CASSQDWRQGAYEQYF
TRBJ1-6,TRBV27,CASSLYSVGGSPLHF
TRBJ2-4,TRBV5-1,CASSPGELAKNIQYF
TRBJ2-7,TRBV19,CASRGIGRDNYEQYF
TRBJ2-7,TRBV9,CASSVGPPGTGDYEQYF
TRBJ1-4,TRBV6-5,CASSYRPPPSEKLFF
TRBJ2-1,TRBV9,CASSVGGIRSYNEQFF
TRBJ1-1,TRBV28,CASSLGSTGGDTEAFF
TRBJ1-1,TRBV28,CASSLPTGTGTEAFF
TRBJ2-3,TRBV19,CASRSGLAVTDTQYF
TRBJ2-3,TRBV18,CASSPKAGGGSDTQYF
TRBJ2-3,TRBV10-3,CAISERAGGTDTQYF